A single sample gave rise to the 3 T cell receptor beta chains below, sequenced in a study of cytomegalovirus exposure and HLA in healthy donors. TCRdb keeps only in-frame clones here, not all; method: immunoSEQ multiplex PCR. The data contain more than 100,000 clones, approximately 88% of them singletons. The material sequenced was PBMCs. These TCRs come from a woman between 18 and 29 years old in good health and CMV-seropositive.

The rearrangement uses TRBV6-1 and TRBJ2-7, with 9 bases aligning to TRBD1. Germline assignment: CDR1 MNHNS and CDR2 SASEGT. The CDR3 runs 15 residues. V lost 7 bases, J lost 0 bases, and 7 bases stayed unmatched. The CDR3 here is CASNRGQGSSYEQYF. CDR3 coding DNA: TGTGCCAGCAACCGCGGACAGGGGAGCTCCTACGAGCAGTACTTC.

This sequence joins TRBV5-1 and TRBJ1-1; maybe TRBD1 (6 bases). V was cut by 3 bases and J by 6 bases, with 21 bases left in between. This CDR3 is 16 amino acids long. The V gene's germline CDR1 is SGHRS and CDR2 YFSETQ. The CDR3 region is CASSYGITQGSPEAFF. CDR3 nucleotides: TGCGCCAGCAGCTATGGCATTACTCAGGGGAGCCCTGAAGCTTTCTTT.

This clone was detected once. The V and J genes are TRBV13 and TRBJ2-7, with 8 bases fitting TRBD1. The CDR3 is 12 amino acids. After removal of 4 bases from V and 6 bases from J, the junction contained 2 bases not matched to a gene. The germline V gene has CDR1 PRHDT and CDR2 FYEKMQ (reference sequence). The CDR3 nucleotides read TGTGCCAGCAGCTCTACAGGGGGCGAGCAGTACTTC. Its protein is CASSSTGGEQYF.